Detailed here is one T cell receptor (beta chain). Its antigen remains unknown. These data originate in a study of cytomegalovirus exposure and HLA in healthy donors. This CDR3 comprises 15 residues. CDR1 is SGHRS, CDR2 YFSETQ, per germline. V shed 4 bases, J shed 1 base, and the junction held 5 bases outside the gene matches. 13 Jbeta primers and 60 Vbeta primers were used for the PCR. Produced via immunoSEQ multiplex PCR; TCRdb's table is partial and in-frame only. The sample includes 110,000 to 150,000 clones, more than 70% of them seen just once. Study conclusions and caveats: Investigators reported approximately 170 TCR beta chains as tied to cytomegalovirus.

The clonotype comes from a woman in her 40s in good health and CMV-seronegative. What was sequenced was PBMCs. This chain uses TRBV5-1 with TRBJ1-3; 7 bases agree with TRBD1. CDR3 loop: CASSVGTDSGNTIYF. The CDR3 DNA follows: TGCGCCAGCAGCGTAGGGACAGATTCTGGAAACACCATATATTTT.